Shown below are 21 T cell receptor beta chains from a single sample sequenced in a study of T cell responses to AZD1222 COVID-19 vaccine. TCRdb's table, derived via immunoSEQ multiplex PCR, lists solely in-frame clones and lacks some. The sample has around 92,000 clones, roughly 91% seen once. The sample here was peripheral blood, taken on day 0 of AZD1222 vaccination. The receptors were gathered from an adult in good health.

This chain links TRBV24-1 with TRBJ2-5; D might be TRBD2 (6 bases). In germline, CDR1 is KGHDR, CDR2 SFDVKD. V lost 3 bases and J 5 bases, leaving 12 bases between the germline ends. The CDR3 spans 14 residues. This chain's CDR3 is CATSDGTGVETQYF. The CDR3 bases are TGTGCCACCAGTGATGGTACGGGGGTGGAGACCCAGTACTTC.

As DNA, the CDR3 is TGTGCCAGCAGCCAGGGAAGCAATCAGCCCCAGCATTTT. Its protein product is CASSQGSNQPQHF. V is TRBV7-3 and J is TRBJ1-5, with D possibly TRBD1 on 5 matching bases. CDR1 and CDR2 from the germline V gene are SGHTA and FQGTGA. The CDR3 has 13 amino acids. V lost 5 bases and J lost 1, with 6 bases in between.

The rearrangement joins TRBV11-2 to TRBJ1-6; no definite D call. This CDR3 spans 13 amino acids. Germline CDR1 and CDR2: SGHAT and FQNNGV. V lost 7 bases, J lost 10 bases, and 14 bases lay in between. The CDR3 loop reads CASTLRPNSPLHF. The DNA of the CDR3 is TGTGCCAGCACCCTAAGGCCAAACTCACCCCTCCACTTT.

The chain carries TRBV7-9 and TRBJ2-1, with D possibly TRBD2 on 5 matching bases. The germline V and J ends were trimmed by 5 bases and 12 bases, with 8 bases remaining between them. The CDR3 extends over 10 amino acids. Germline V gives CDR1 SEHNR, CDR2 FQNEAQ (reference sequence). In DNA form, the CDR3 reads TGTGCCAGCAGCATCGGAGGGCAGTTCTTC. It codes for CASSIGGQFF.

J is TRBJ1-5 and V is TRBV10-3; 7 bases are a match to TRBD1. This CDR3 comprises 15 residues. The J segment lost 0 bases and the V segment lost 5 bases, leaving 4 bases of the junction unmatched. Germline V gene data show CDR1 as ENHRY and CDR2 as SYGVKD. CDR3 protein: CAISRTGDSNQPQHF. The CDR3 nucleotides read TGTGCCATCAGTAGAACAGGGGATAGCAATCAGCCCCAGCATTTT.

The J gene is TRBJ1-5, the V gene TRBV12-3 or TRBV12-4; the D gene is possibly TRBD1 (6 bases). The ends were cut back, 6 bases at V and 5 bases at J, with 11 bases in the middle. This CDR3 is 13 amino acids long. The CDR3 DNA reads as TGTGCCAGCAGCCGAGGGGGGCATCAGCCCCAGCATTTT. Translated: CASSRGGHQPQHF.

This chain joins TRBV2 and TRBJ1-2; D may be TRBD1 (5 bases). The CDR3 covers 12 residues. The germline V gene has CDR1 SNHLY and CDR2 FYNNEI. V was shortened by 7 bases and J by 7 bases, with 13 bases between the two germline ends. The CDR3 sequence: CASTPGKGGYTF. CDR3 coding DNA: TGTGCCAGCACTCCAGGGAAGGGTGGCTACACCTTC. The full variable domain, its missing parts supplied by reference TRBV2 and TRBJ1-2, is EPEVTQTPSHQVTQMGQEVILRCVPISNHLYFYWYRQILGQKVEFLVSFYNNEISEKSEIFDDQFSVERPDGSNFTLKIRSTKLEDSAMYFCASTPGKGGYTFGSGTRLTVV.

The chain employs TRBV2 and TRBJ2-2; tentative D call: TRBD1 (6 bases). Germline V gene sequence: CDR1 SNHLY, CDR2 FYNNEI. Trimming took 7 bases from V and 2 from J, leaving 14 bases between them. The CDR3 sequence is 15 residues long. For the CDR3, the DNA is TGTGCCAGCAAACGGACAGATACCAACACCGGGGAGCTGTTTTTT. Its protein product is CASKRTDTNTGELFF.

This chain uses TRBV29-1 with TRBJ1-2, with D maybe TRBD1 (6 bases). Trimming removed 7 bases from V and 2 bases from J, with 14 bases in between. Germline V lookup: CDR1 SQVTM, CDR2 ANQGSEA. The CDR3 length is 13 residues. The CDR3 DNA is TGCAGCGCGACGGACAGTCTAAACTATGGCTACACCTTC. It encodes CSATDSLNYGYTF.

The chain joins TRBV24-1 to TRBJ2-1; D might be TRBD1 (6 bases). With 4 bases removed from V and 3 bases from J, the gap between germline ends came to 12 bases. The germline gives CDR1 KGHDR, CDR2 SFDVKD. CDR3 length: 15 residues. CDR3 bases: TGTGCCACCAGTGACCGGGACAAAGGCTACAATGAGCAGTTCTTC. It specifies CATSDRDKGYNEQFF.

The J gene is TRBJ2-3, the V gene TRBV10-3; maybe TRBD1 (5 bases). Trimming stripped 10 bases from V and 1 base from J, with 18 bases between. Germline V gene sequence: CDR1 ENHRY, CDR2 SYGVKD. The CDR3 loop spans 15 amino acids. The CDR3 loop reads CATTTQGSGTDTQYF. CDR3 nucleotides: TGTGCCACCACAACTCAGGGAAGTGGCACAGATACGCAGTATTTT.

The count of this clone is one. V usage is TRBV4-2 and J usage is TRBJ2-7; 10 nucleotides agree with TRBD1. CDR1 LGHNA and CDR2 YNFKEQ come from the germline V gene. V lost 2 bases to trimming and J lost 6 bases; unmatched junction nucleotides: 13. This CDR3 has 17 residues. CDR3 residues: CASSQLTGDRGFREQYF. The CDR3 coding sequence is TGTGCCAGCAGCCAACTTACGGGGGACAGGGGATTCCGCGAGCAGTACTTC.

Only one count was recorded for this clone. In DNA, the CDR3 is TGCGCCAGCAGCTCGGGAGGGGACAGCCTAAATGAAAAACTGTTTTTT. It is translated as CASSSGGDSLNEKLFF. The chain links TRBV5-1 to TRBJ1-4, with 7 bases aligning to TRBD1. The germline V gene encodes CDR1 SGHRS and CDR2 YFSETQ. The CDR3 is made up of 16 amino acids. J gave up 5 bases and V 3 bases, and 10 bases lay outside the gene matches.

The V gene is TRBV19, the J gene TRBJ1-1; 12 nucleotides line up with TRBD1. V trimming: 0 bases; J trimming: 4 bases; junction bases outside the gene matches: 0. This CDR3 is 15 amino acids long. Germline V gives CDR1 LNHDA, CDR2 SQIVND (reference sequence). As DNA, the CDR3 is TGTGCCAGTAGTATAGAGGGACAGGGGGCCACTGAAGCTTTCTTT. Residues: CASSIEGQGATEAFF.

The CDR3 DNA sequence: TGCGCCAGCAGCCGGGCGGACACTAATGAAAAACTGTTTTTT. Translated, it gives CASSRADTNEKLFF. The rearrangement joins TRBV4-1 to TRBJ1-4; unclear D gene. The V and J ends lost 4 bases and 2 bases respectively, with 8 bases between them. This CDR3 contains 14 residues. Germline-derived CDR1 and CDR2 are MGHRA and YSYEKL.

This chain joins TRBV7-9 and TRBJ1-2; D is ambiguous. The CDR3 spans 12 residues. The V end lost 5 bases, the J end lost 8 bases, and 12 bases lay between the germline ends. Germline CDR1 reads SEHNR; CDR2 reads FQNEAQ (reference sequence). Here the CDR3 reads CASSQETGGYTF. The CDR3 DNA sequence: TGTGCCAGCAGCCAAGAGACGGGAGGCTACACCTTC. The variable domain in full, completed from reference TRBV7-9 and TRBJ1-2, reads DTGVSQNPRHKITKRGQNVTFRCDPISEHNRLYWYRQTLGQGPEFLTYFQNEAQLEKSRLLSDRFSAERPKGSFSTLEIQRTEQGDSAMYLCASSQETGGYTFGSGTRLTVV.

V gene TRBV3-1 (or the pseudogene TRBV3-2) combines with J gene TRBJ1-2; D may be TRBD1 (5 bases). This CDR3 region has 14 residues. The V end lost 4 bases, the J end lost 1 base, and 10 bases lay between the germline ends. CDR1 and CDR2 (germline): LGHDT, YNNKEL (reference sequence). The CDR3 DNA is TGTGCCAGCAGCCCCCGGGGGGGTAACTATGGCTACACCTTC. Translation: CASSPRGGNYGYTF.

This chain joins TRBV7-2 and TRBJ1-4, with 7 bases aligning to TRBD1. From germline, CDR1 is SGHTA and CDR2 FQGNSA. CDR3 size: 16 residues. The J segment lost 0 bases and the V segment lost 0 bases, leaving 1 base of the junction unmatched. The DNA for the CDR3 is TGTGCCAGCAGCTTAGCCAGGGGGTCAACTAATGAAAAACTGTTTTTT. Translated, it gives CASSLARGSTNEKLFF.

The DNA of the CDR3 is TGTGCCAGCACCCGAAGGGCCACGGGGAGCACGAACACCGGGGAGCTGTTTTTT. It encodes CASTRRATGSTNTGELFF. The chain couples TRBV6-6 to TRBJ2-2, with D possibly matching TRBD2 (5 bases). The germline CDR1 and CDR2 sequences are MNHNY and SVGAGI (reference sequence). The CDR3 is 18 amino acids. V was pared by 7 bases and J by 0 bases, with 21 bases between.

For the CDR3, the DNA is TGTGCCAGCAGCCTGGGACAGGTCACTAATGAAAAACTGTTTTTT. It specifies CASSLGQVTNEKLFF. This chain links TRBV5-4 with TRBJ1-4, with 8 bases lining up with TRBD1. V gave up 4 bases and J gave up 2 bases; unmatched junction bases: 4. Germline-derived CDR1 and CDR2 are SGHNT and YYREEE (reference sequence). This CDR3 contains 15 residues. The full variable domain, its missing parts supplied by reference TRBV5-4 and TRBJ1-4, is ETGVTQSPTHLIKTRGQQVTLRCSSQSGHNTVSWYQQALGQGPQFIFQYYREEENGRGNFPPRFSGLQFPNYSSELNVNALELDDSALYLCASSLGQVTNEKLFFGSGTQLSVL.

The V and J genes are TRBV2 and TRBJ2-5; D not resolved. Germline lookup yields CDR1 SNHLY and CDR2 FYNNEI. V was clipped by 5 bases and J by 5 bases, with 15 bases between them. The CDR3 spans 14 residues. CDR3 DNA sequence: TGTGCCAGCAGTCCCTGGACCGGGCGGGAGACCCAGTACTTC. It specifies CASSPWTGRETQYF.